This paragraph reports one T cell receptor beta chain. Its antigen is undetermined. CDR3 size: 15 residues. In germline, CDR1 is SGHDN, CDR2 FVKESK. V dropped 5 bases and J dropped 4 bases, with 18 bases sitting between them. These data belong to a study of cytomegalovirus exposure and HLA in healthy donors. Findings of the study overall: Associated with cytomegalovirus, according to the listing, were some 180 TCR beta chains.

The repertoire was sequenced with immunoSEQ multiplex PCR; TCRdb's copy has only in-frame clones and lacks some. The sample holds approximately 220,000 clones, around four fifths seen once. Sequenced material: PBMCs. V usage is TRBV14 and J usage is TRBJ2-7; D is perhaps TRBD2 (6 bases). The receptor's source is a woman in her twenties or thirties in good health and CMV-seropositive. The CDR3 nucleotides are TGTGCCAGCAGCAACGCAGTGGGGGGTATTTACGAGCAGTACTTC. Its translation is CASSNAVGGIYEQYF.